This T cell receptor (beta chain) was documented in a study of identical twins. One entry per CDR3 protein, called by TCRdb with MiXCR from the 5' RACE reads. The sample holds approximately 500,000 distinct CDR3 sequences, roughly 15% seen once. Per germline, CDR1 MDHEN and CDR2 SYDVKM. The CDR3 is 13 amino acids. With 4 bases clipped from V and 5 bases from J, the junction kept 2 bases outside the gene matches. This same sample was also part of a study on yellow fever vaccine responses in identical twins.

J is TRBJ2-1 and V is TRBV28; TRBD1 matches at 7 bases. Sequenced: CD4+ T cells sorted from blood. The source of this sequence is a woman younger than 35 in good health. CDR3 loop: CASSSGQDNEQFF. CDR3 nucleotides: TGTGCCAGCAGTTCAGGACAGGACAATGAGCAGTTCTTC.